This T cell receptor beta chain was sequenced during a study of blood T cell repertoires in COVID-19. Turning to the study itself: Sources were T cells, B-cell-depleted T cells, or PBMCs; the material itself was cDNA or gDNA.

This clone has only one observation. The CDR3 loop spans 13 amino acids. The germline V gene has CDR1 MNHEY and CDR2 SVGAGI. The V end lost 4 bases, the J end lost 4 bases, and 10 bases lay between the germline ends. The protocol was immunoSEQ multiplex PCR, while the TCRdb copy is restricted to in-frame clones and leaves out a portion. Counted here are about 380,000 clones, more than 75% occurring once; the ten biggest clones make up 1.2%. The gene calls are TRBV6-5 and TRBJ1-1; no firm D call. The sequence came from a woman aged 18-29 years who had recovered from COVID-19. Sequences were obtained from PBMCs or T cells enriched from blood (not recorded which). CDR3 protein: CASSSGKGTEAFF. The CDR3 bases are TGTGCCAGCAGTTCCGGGAAAGGCACTGAAGCTTTCTTT.